The sequence of this T cell receptor (beta chain) was determined in a study of regulatory T cells in long-lasting Graves disease. This clonotype occurred many times. This CDR3 is 15 amino acids long. Germline CDR1 is SNHLY and CDR2 is FYNNEI. Trimming took 3 bases from V and 0 from J, leaving 9 bases between them. Time point denoted: persistent/refractory GD, antithyroid drugs over 5 years with positive TRAb. After RNA was extracted from PBMCs, the TCR library was made from it. Through Arm-PCR of CDR3 regions and iRepertoire HTBI primers, TCR beta libraries were built. One entry per CDR3 protein, called by TCRdb with MiXCR from the multiplex PCR reads. The sample contains 300,000 to 500,000 distinct CDR3 sequences, around 21% of which appear only once.

This sample comprised peripheral blood mononuclear cells (PBMCs), obtained when the disease was refractory, from a patient treated with antithyroid drugs. The source is a female donor with Graves disease. The V call is TRBV2, the J call TRBJ2-1; D might be TRBD2 (5 bases). The CDR3 is CASSDEGNSYNEQFF. For the CDR3, the DNA is TGTGCCAGCAGTGATGAGGGTAACTCCTACAATGAGCAGTTCTTC.